A selection of T cell receptor beta chains follows, all from one sample in a study of blood T cell repertoires in COVID-19. Data came from immunoSEQ multiplex PCR; TCRdb stores just in-frame clones and leaves some out. The data show some 200,000 clones, with roughly four fifths seen just once and roughly 6.6% held by the top ten. Sequences were obtained from peripheral blood. The receptors derive from a woman in her 40s with acute or convalescent COVID-19. The CDR3 runs from the conserved cysteine through the conserved F or W. D genes are given only for firm matches. For some rows the clone size is stated as once, few or many, or as a class when expanded; others skip it.

abundance	v_gene	d_gene	j_gene	CDR3nt	CDR3aa
-	TRBV5-1	TRBD2	TRBJ2-1	TGCGCCACCTCCAACCGGGAGGCGGAGCAGTTCTTC	CATSNREAEQFF
-	TRBV27	-	TRBJ1-1	TGTGCCAGCAGTTCCCCCTCCAGGGCTGGGGTAGCTTTCTTT	CASSSPSRAGVAFF
-	TRBV10-3	-	TRBJ2-7	TGTGCCATCAGTGACACAGGGAGGGCCTACGAGCAGTACTTC	CAISDTGRAYEQYF
-	TRBV6-5	-	TRBJ2-1	TGTGCCAGCAGTCGGGCCGGGGACAATGAGCAGTTCTTC	CASSRAGDNEQFF
-	TRBV27	TRBD2	TRBJ2-1	TGTGCCAGCAGTTCCCCCGGGTTAGCGGGATTCAATGAGCAGTTCTTC	CASSSPGLAGFNEQFF
-	TRBV5-1	TRBD1	TRBJ1-6	TGCGCCAGCAGCTTGGGGACAGGGGTGTACAATTCACCCCTCCACTTT	CASSLGTGVYNSPLHF
-	TRBV6-1	-	TRBJ1-6	TGTGCCAGCAGTGAACGCAGCTCCTATAATTCACCCCTCCACTTT	CASSERSSYNSPLHF
-	TRBV7-9	-	TRBJ2-7	TGTGCCAGCAGCCGGTGGGGGCGCTACGAGCAGTACTTC	CASSRWGRYEQYF
-	TRBV4-1	TRBD1	TRBJ1-4	TGCGCCAGCAGTCAAGGAACTTACGGACAGGGAGGTGAAAAACTGTTTTTT	CASSQGTYGQGGEKLFF
-	TRBV11-2	TRBD1	TRBJ1-1	TGTGCCAGCAGCTCATCGACAGGGGCGAACACTGAAGCTTTCTTT	CASSSSTGANTEAFF
-	TRBV5-1	-	TRBJ2-1	TGCGCCAGCAGCTTATCCCAGGCCGTAAATGAGCAGTTCTTC	CASSLSQAVNEQFF
-	TRBV20-1	TRBD1	TRBJ1-1	TGCAGTGCTAGTGACGCAGGGGGAGGCACTGAAGCTTTCTTT	CSASDAGGGTEAFF
few	TRBV11-2	-	TRBJ2-1	TGTGCCAGCAGCCCAGAGGAGTACCCACCCTCCAATGAGCAGTTCTTC	CASSPEEYPPSNEQFF
few	TRBV28	-	TRBJ1-1	TGTGCCAGCAGTTTGGGGGGGAGGAGCTCTGAAGCTTTCTTT	CASSLGGRSSEAFF
-	TRBV5-1	TRBD2	TRBJ2-2	TGCGCCAGCAGCCGGAGCGGGACGGGAGCGGAGCTGTTTTTT	CASSRSGTGAELFF
-	TRBV4-1	-	TRBJ2-4	TGCGCCAGCAGCCATACGCAGGGTGCCAAAAACATTCAGTACTTC	CASSHTQGAKNIQYF
-	TRBV7-2	TRBD2	TRBJ2-7	TGTGCCAGCAGCTTAACGGGACTAGCGGGGGGGCAAAACGAGCAGTACTTC	CASSLTGLAGGQNEQYF
few	TRBV10-3	TRBD1	TRBJ2-7	TGTGCCAGCAAGGGACAGGGACCCTACGAGCAGTACTTC	CASKGQGPYEQYF
-	TRBV28	-	TRBJ1-5	TGTGCCAGCAGTTTTGTTCGGGGGGCGAAACTAAATCAGCCCCAGCATTTT	CASSFVRGAKLNQPQHF
-	TRBV4-2	-	TRBJ1-1	TGTGCCAGCAGCTTCCTTCAGGGTACTGAAGCTTTCTTT	CASSFLQGTEAFF
-	TRBV11-2	-	TRBJ1-6	TGTGCCAGCAGCTTAGCGGGTTCACCCCTCCACTTT	CASSLAGSPLHF
once	TRBV5-1	TRBD1	TRBJ1-2	TGCGCCAGCAGCATAGGAGACAGGGCGGACTATGGCTACACCTTC	CASSIGDRADYGYTF
few	TRBV30	-	TRBJ2-1	TGTGCCTGGAGTGTCGGGTACCACAATGAGCAGTTCTTC	CAWSVGYHNEQFF
-	TRBV5-1	TRBD1	TRBJ1-6	TGCGCCAGCAGCTTGGGAGGGGGCAGGAATAATTCACCCCTCCACTTT	CASSLGGGRNNSPLHF
-	TRBV6-5	TRBD1	TRBJ1-4	TGTGCCAGCAGTTACCAGGGACAGCCCTACGGAAAACTGTTTTTT	CASSYQGQPYGKLFF
-	TRBV6-1	-	TRBJ1-2	TGTGCCAGCAGTGAACGAGGGAACTATGGCTACACCTTC	CASSERGNYGYTF
-	TRBV19	TRBD2	TRBJ2-1	TGTGCCAGTAGTGCCCGACTAGCGGGGTCAGAGCAGTTCTTC	CASSARLAGSEQFF
-	TRBV3-1/TRBV3-2	-	TRBJ2-5	TGTGCCAGCAGCCAAGTTTACACCCTAGAGACCCAGTACTTC	CASSQVYTLETQYF
-	TRBV10-3	TRBD1	TRBJ2-7	TGTGCCACTACGAGGGACAGGGGGGCCTACGAGCAGTACTTC	CATTRDRGAYEQYF